The clone carrying this T cell receptor (beta chain) was counted between two and nine times. Its antigen is unidentified. This sample stems from a study of cytomegalovirus exposure and HLA in healthy donors. Whole-study findings and limits: By a later analysis, the bulk of CMV-associated TCR beta chains appeared HLA-restricted.

Use of 60 Vbeta and 13 Jbeta primers characterized the PCR. TCRdb's table, derived via immunoSEQ multiplex PCR, lists solely in-frame clones and lacks some. The sample lists 140,000 to 150,000 clones, 8.5% to 10% occurring once. Germline loops: CDR1 SGHTA, CDR2 FQGTGA. V lost 5 bases to trimming and J lost 9 bases; unmatched junction nucleotides: 5. The CDR3 is 13 amino acids. The sequence was obtained from a man aged 45-65 years in good health and CMV-seronegative. This rearrangement joins TRBV7-3 to TRBJ2-4, with 9 nucleotides matching TRBD1. The sample consisted of PBMCs. The CDR3 DNA follows: TGTGCCAGCAGCCCCGACAGGGGGATCATTCAGTACTTC. As protein: CASSPDRGIIQYF.